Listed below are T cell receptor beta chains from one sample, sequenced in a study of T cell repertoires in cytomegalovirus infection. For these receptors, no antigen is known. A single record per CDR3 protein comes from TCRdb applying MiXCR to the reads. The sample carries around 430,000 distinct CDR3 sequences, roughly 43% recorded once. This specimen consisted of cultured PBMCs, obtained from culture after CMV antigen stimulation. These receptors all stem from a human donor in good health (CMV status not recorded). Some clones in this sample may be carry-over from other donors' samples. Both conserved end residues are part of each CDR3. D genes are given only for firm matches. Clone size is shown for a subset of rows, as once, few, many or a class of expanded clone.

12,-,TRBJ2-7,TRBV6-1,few,TGTGCCAGCAGTCAGGGCTTCTACGAGCAGTACTTC,CASSQGFYEQYF
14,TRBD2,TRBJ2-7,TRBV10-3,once,TGTGCCATCAGGACCGGGACTAGCGACTACGAGCAGTACTTC,CAIRTGTSDYEQYF
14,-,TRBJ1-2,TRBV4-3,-,TGCGCCAGCAGCCAAGGTCTTGGAAGCTATGGCTACACCTTC,CASSQGLGSYGYTF
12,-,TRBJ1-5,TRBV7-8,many,TGTGCCAGCAGCTTAGTTGATCAGCCCCAGCATTTT,CASSLVDQPQHF
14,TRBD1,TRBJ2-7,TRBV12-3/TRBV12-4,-,TGTGCCAGCAGTTTGAGGCAGGGGGCCGCGGAGCAGTACTTC,CASSLRQGAAEQYF
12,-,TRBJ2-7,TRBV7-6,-,TGTGCCAGCAGCTTCCTAAGTGACGAGCAGTACTTC,CASSFLSDEQYF
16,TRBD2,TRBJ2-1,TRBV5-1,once,TGCGCCAGCAGCTTGGAGGTGACTAGCGGCTCCAATGAGCAGTTCTTC,CASSLEVTSGSNEQFF
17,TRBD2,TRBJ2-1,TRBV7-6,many,TGTGCCAGCAGCCGTACCCGGACTAGCGGGATAGAAAATGAGCAGTTCTTC,CASSRTRTSGIENEQFF
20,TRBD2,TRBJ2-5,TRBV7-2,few,TGTGCCAGCAGCTCCCCAAATATAGCGGGACGTGGATACCATCAAGAGACCCAGTACTTC,CASSSPNIAGRGYHQETQYF
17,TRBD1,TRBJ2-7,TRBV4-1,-,TGTGCCAGCAGCCCCCGCGGGGAGACAGGGGGCAGGTACGAGCAGTACTTC,CASSPRGETGGRYEQYF
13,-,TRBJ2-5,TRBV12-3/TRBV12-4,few,TGTGCCAGCAGTTCGTACTCACAGGAGACCCAGTACTTC,CASSSYSQETQYF
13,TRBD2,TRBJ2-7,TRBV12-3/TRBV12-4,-,TGTGCCAGCCAGGGCGGGAGCTCCTACGAGCAGTACTTC,CASQGGSSYEQYF
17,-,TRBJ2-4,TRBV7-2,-,TGTGCCAGCAGCTTAGCCAGACTACATGGGGCCAAAAACATTCAGTACTTC,CASSLARLHGAKNIQYF
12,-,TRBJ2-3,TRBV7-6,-,TGTGCCAGCAGCCTAGCTAAAACCACGCAGTATTTT,CASSLAKTTQYF
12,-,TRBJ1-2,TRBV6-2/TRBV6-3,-,TGTGCCACGTCCGGGGGCGGCGGCGGCTACACCTTC,CATSGGGGGYTF
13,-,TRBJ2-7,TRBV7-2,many,TGTGCCAGCAGCTTAGACTGGACCTACGAGCAGTACTTC,CASSLDWTYEQYF
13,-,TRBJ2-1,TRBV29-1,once,TGCAGCGTTGAACCGAGAGTCGCCAATGAGCAGTTCTTC,CSVEPRVANEQFF
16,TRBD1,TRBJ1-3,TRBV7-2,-,TGTGCCAGCAGCAAAAGCCTGACAGGGTCTGGAAACACCATATATTTT,CASSKSLTGSGNTIYF
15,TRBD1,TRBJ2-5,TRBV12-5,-,TGTGCTAGTGGTTTGTTCACGGGACAGCAAGAGACCCAGTACTTC,CASGLFTGQQETQYF
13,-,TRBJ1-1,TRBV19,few,TGTGCCAGCAAAGGGAGTTTGGACACTGAAGCTTTCTTT,CASKGSLDTEAFF
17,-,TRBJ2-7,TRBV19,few,TGTGCCAGTAGTATAGACGGACGAGAGGGCCTGCCCTACGAGCAGTACTTC,CASSIDGREGLPYEQYF
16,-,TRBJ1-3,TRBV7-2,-,TGTGCCAGCAGCTTAGCGGGCAGGGGATCTGGAAACACCATATATTTT,CASSLAGRGSGNTIYF
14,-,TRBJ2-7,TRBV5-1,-,TGCGCCAGCAGCAATGGTGTCAAAGCCTACGAGCAGTACTTC,CASSNGVKAYEQYF
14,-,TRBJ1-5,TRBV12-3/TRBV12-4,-,TGTGCCAGCAGTTTCGCACAGATTAATCAGCCCCAGCATTTT,CASSFAQINQPQHF
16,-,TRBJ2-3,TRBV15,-,TGTGCCACCAGCCCCCAGGCGGCTCTTCGGACAGATACGCAGTATTTT,CATSPQAALRTDTQYF
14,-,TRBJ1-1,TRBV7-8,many,TGTGCCAGCAGCCCGGGCCCCATGAACACTGAAGCTTTCTTT,CASSPGPMNTEAFF
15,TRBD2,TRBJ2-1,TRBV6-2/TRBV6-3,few,TGTGCCAGCAGTTACTCGGCGGGAGGGCCCGATGAGCAGTTCTTC,CASSYSAGGPDEQFF
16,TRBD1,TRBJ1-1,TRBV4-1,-,TGCGCCAGCAGCCAATTGACAGGGGGCGCGGACACTGAAGCTTTCTTT,CASSQLTGGADTEAFF
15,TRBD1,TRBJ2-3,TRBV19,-,TGTGCCAGTAGTCCGGACAGGGGTTACACAGATACGCAGTATTTT,CASSPDRGYTDTQYF
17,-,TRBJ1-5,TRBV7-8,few,TGTGCCAGCACTAAGTACGGGCCAACCGGTGGCAATCAGCCCCAGCATTTT,CASTKYGPTGGNQPQHF
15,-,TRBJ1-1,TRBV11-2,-,TGTGCCAGCAGCCCCGTTCAGGGAAGGGACACTGAAGCTTTCTTT,CASSPVQGRDTEAFF
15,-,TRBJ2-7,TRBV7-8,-,TGTGCCAGCAGCCCTCTGACAGATACAGTCTACGAGCAGTACTTC,CASSPLTDTVYEQYF
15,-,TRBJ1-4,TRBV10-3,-,TGTGCCATCAGTGACCAAGTCCTAAAGGGTGAAAAACTGTTTTTT,CAISDQVLKGEKLFF
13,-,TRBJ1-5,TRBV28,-,TGTGCCAGCAGTTGGGACCGCAATCAGCCCCAGCATTTT,CASSWDRNQPQHF
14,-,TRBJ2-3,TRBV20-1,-,TGCAGTGCTAGTGGACAGACAACCACAGATACGCAGTATTTT,CSASGQTTTDTQYF
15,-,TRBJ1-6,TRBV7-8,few,TGTGCCAGCGGAGGATATGCTGAGAATAATTCACCCCTCCACTTT,CASGGYAENNSPLHF
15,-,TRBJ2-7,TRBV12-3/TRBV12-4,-,TGTGCCAGCAGTTTAGCAGGCAGGGGTAACGACGAGCAGTACTTC,CASSLAGRGNDEQYF
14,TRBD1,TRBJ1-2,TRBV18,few,TGTGCCAGCTCACCAATAGACAGGGTGGAAGGCTACACCTTC,CASSPIDRVEGYTF
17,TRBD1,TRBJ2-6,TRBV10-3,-,TGTGCCATCAGTGGTTGGGGGACAGACTCTGGGGCCAACGTCCTGACTTTC,CAISGWGTDSGANVLTF
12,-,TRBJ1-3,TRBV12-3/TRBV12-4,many,TGTGCCAGCAGTCCCTCTGGAAACACCATATATTTT,CASSPSGNTIYF
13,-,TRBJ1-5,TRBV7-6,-,TGTGCCAGCAGCTTAGGGGATGGCCAGCCCCAGCATTTT,CASSLGDGQPQHF
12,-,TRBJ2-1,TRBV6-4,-,TGTGCCAGCAGTCGAGATTACAATGAGCAGTTCTTC,CASSRDYNEQFF
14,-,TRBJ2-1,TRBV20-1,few,TGCAGTGCCCTCTGGGGATTGCGCTACAATGAGCAGTTCTTC,CSALWGLRYNEQFF
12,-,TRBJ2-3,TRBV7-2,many,TGTGCCAGCAGCACCTTCACAGATACGCAGTATTTT,CASSTFTDTQYF
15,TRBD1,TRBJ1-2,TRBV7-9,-,TGTGCCAGCAGCCCAGGGGGGGTTGTTAACTATGGCTACACCTTC,CASSPGGVVNYGYTF